Shown below are 19 T cell receptor beta chains from a single sample sequenced in a study of CD8 T cells in Susac syndrome. RNA totalling roughly 0.45 to 1 ug underwent reverse transcription with random hexamers. Using its own MiXCR run on the immunoSEQ multiplex PCR reads, TCRdb lists one record per CDR3 protein. The sample consists of 140,000 to 150,000 distinct CDR3 sequences, around 96% of them appearing once. The sequencing input was CD4+ T cells from PBMCs. The receptor set was obtained from a human donor with multiple sclerosis.

The chain employs TRBV6-2 or TRBV6-3 and TRBJ2-7, with a weak D call TRBD1 (6 bases). Germline assignment: CDR1 MNHEY and CDR2 SVGEGT. CDR3 length: 13 residues. The ends were cut back, 8 bases at V and 2 bases at J, with 13 bases in the middle. CDR3 region: CASGTQGTYEQYF. CDR3 DNA sequence: TGTGCCAGCGGGACGCAGGGGACCTACGAGCAGTACTTC.

The rearrangement uses TRBV4-1 and TRBJ2-1, with a weak D call TRBD1 (6 bases). Germline loops: CDR1 MGHRA, CDR2 YSYEKL. The CDR3 consists of 15 residues. The V end was cut by 1 base, the J end by 8 bases, with 15 bases between. The CDR3 DNA reads as TGCGCCAGCAGCCAAGCCCTCTGGGGGCGGGATGAGCAGTTCTTC. It codes for CASSQALWGRDEQFF.

The chain recombines TRBV28 with TRBJ2-3; D not certain. CDR1 MDHEN and CDR2 SYDVKM come from the germline V gene. This CDR3 is built from 12 residues. V lost 3 bases, J lost 4 bases, and 5 bases lay in between. In DNA, the CDR3 is TGTGCCAGCAGTTTCATCGCAGATACGCAGTATTTT. Its protein is CASSFIADTQYF.

V is TRBV9 and J is TRBJ2-7; 11 nucleotides agree with TRBD1. V lost 3 bases, J lost 6 bases, and 8 bases stayed unmatched. This CDR3 region has 15 residues. Germline values: CDR1 SGDLS, CDR2 YYNGEE. The CDR3 sequence: CASSGLGGTGGEQYF. DNA of the CDR3: TGTGCCAGCAGCGGCCTAGGCGGGACAGGGGGCGAGCAGTACTTC.

Only one count was recorded for this clonotype. The V gene is TRBV29-1, the J gene TRBJ2-3, with D uncertain. The V gene lost 6 bases and the J gene lost 11 bases, with 9 bases spanning the gap. The length of the CDR3 is 9 residues. Looked up from germline, CDR1 is SQVTM and CDR2 is ANQGSEA. As DNA, the CDR3 is TGCAGCGTCCTGGACGGGCAGTATTTT. It yields the protein CSVLDGQYF.

The rearrangement joins TRBV3-1 to TRBJ2-3; D gene uncertain. Germline V gene lookup returns CDR1 LGHDT and CDR2 YNNKEL (reference sequence). The CDR3 is 16 residues long. V was cut by 1 base and J by 3 bases, with 14 bases left in between. The CDR3, as DNA: TGTGCCAGCAGCCAAGGCGCCGGCAGCCCTACAGATACGCAGTATTTT. It encodes CASSQGAGSPTDTQYF.

The rearrangement uses TRBV2 and TRBJ2-7, with D possibly TRBD1 on 8 matching bases. The CDR3 runs 14 residues. Germline CDR1 and CDR2: SNHLY and FYNNEI. Between the trimmed V and J ends, which lost 4 bases and 5 bases, there was a span of 15 bases. CDR3 protein: CASSAGQGGDEQYF. CDR3 nucleotide sequence: TGTGCCAGCAGTGCCGGACAGGGAGGGGACGAGCAGTACTTC.

This clonotype has just one count. The genes are TRBV20-1 and TRBJ2-7; 7 bases are shared with TRBD2. The CDR3 loop spans 12 amino acids. Per germline, CDR1 DFQATT and CDR2 SNEGSKA (reference sequence). The V gene end was trimmed by 5 bases and the J gene end by 5 bases; junction bases not matched to a gene: 6. The CDR3 nucleotides are TGCAGTGCTTCCGGGACTATCGACGAGCAGTACTTC. Residues: CSASGTIDEQYF.

The chain recombines TRBV7-2 with TRBJ1-2; no clear D. There are 15 residues in the CDR3. CDR1 is SGHTA and CDR2 is FQGNSA in the germline V gene. V was pared by 3 bases and J by 4 bases, with 15 bases between. The CDR3 bases are TGTGCCAGCAGCTTGGTTCAGCCCCGGGGCTATGGCTACACCTTC. This codes for CASSLVQPRGYGYTF.

This chain links TRBV7-3 with TRBJ2-7; D could derive from TRBD1 or TRBD2 (5 bases each). Germline V gene sequence: CDR1 SGHTA, CDR2 FQGTGA. The V and J ends lost 6 bases and 3 bases respectively, with 12 bases between them. This CDR3 region has 13 residues. Here the CDR3 DNA reads TGTGCCAGCAGTTCTCAGAGGGGCTACGAGCAGTACTTC. Its protein product is CASSSQRGYEQYF.

The chain employs TRBV12-3 or TRBV12-4 and TRBJ2-1, with 10 bases fitting TRBD2. V shed 10 bases and J 3 bases; nucleotides not matched to a gene: 6. The CDR3 sequence is 14 residues long. The CDR3 is CATGLAGVYNEQFF. As DNA, the CDR3 is TGTGCCACAGGGCTAGCGGGAGTCTACAATGAGCAGTTCTTC.

The chain employs TRBV6-5 and TRBJ1-2, with D uncertain. Per germline, CDR1 MNHEY and CDR2 SVGAGI. There are 15 residues in the CDR3. Between the trimmed V and J ends, which lost 6 bases and 0 bases, there was a span of 14 bases. The CDR3: CASSSEGLPNYGYTF. The CDR3 region has the DNA TGTGCCAGCAGCTCGGAGGGCCTTCCTAACTATGGCTACACCTTC.

The chain links TRBV7-9 to TRBJ2-3; 11 nucleotides agree with TRBD2. The CDR3 sequence is 14 residues long. Germline CDR1 is SEHNR and CDR2 is FQNEAQ (reference sequence). V lost 3 bases, J lost 6 bases, and 2 bases stayed unmatched. CDR3 nucleotide sequence: TGTGCCAGCAGCTTGACTAGCGGGAAGGATACGCAGTATTTT. It translates to CASSLTSGKDTQYF.

The J gene is TRBJ2-5, the V gene TRBV5-1, with a tentative D call TRBD2 (7 bases). Germline V gives CDR1 SGHRS, CDR2 YFSETQ. The germline V and J ends were trimmed by 3 bases and 1 base, with 10 bases remaining between them. This CDR3 region has 14 residues. CDR3 nucleotide sequence: TGCGCCAGCAGCTCGGGGGGCATCCAAGAGACCCAGTACTTC. This encodes CASSSGGIQETQYF.

The genes are TRBV23-1 and TRBJ1-2, with D maybe TRBD1 (5 bases). TRBV23-1 carries the ORF label, with uncertain function. This CDR3 region has 13 residues. V lost 7 bases and J 2 bases, leaving 11 bases between the germline ends. The CDR3 here is CASTPGINYGYTF. DNA for the CDR3: TGCGCCAGCACCCCAGGGATAAACTATGGCTACACCTTC.

This clonotype was seen only once. V usage is TRBV13 and J usage is TRBJ1-6; the match to TRBD1 covers 9 bases. The CDR3 covers 17 residues. Germline CDR1 is PRHDT and CDR2 is FYEKMQ (reference sequence). V lost 2 bases to trimming and J lost 7 bases; unmatched junction nucleotides: 9. In DNA, the CDR3 is TGTGCCAGCAGCTTAATACACCGGACAGGGGCAAATTCACCCCTCCACTTT. Translated: CASSLIHRTGANSPLHF. The full variable domain, with the rest looked up from reference TRBV13 and TRBJ1-6, is AAGVIQSPRHLIKEKRETATLKCYPIPRHDTVYWYQQGPGQDPQFLISFYEKMQSDKGSIPDRFSAQQFSDYHSELNMSSLELGDSALYFCASSLIHRTGANSPLHFGNGTRLTVT.

The rearrangement uses TRBV28 and TRBJ1-5; D might be TRBD1 (6 bases). Germline-derived CDR1 and CDR2 are MDHEN and SYDVKM. The CDR3 extends over 16 amino acids. Trimming stripped 8 bases from V and 0 bases from J, with 17 bases between. The CDR3 here is CASGSVGRGSNQPQHF. CDR3 in DNA: TGTGCCAGCGGCAGTGTGGGCAGGGGTAGCAATCAGCCCCAGCATTTT.

This clonotype was counted between two and nine times. This chain joins TRBV29-1 and TRBJ2-7, with TRBD2 as a possible D gene (7 bases). The germline CDR1 and CDR2 sequences are SQVTM and ANQGSEA. V was clipped by 4 bases and J by 2 bases, with 15 bases between them. This CDR3 has 14 amino acids. The CDR3: CSVGPAGATYEQYF. CDR3 DNA: TGCAGCGTTGGTCCTGCGGGGGCCACCTACGAGCAGTACTTC.

The chain employs TRBV12-3 or TRBV12-4 and TRBJ1-5; possibly TRBD1 for D (5 bases). V was shortened by 0 bases and J by 0 bases, with 12 bases between the two germline ends. This CDR3 is 17 amino acids long. The CDR3 is CASSLAGTALSNQPQHF. The CDR3 DNA sequence: TGTGCCAGCAGTTTAGCGGGGACCGCACTTAGCAATCAGCCCCAGCATTTT.